This TCR beta chain was recorded in a study of fetal regulatory T cell absence and autoimmunity. The study's findings and limits: Compared with cord blood, pancreas showed oligoclonal TCR enrichment, some clones over 95-fold. TRB gene family usage was broadly similar in cord blood and pancreas.

The length of the CDR3 is 13 residues. CDR1 is SGHRS, CDR2 YFSETQ, per germline. Trimming left V 0 bases short and J 4 bases short, with 5 bases between. Of note for this clone: What it binds is unknown.

Sequencing was at survey level. Method: immunoSEQ multiplex PCR; TCRdb's copy keeps in-frame clones and lacks some. The sample lists 95,000 to 100,000 clones; about two thirds were seen once. The V gene is TRBV5-1, the J gene TRBJ1-5; D not certain. Input material: pancreas tissue. The sequence derives from a male donor with IPEX syndrome. The DNA for the CDR3 is TGCGCCAGCAGCTTGGAAAGGAATCAGCCCCAGCATTTT. It yields the protein CASSLERNQPQHF.